These 17 T cell receptor beta chains were all obtained from the same sample, sequenced in a study of T cell responses to AZD1222 COVID-19 vaccine. The table came from immunoSEQ multiplex PCR; TCRdb's copy has only in-frame clones and leaves some out. Here the sample spans some 130,000 clones, over 85% being singletons. The specimen was peripheral blood, collected on day 0 of AZD1222 vaccination. Every receptor here comes from an adult in good health.

The chain has TRBV5-1 and TRBJ2-3; 7 positions agree with TRBD2. The length of the CDR3 is 15 residues. V was clipped by 7 bases and J by 2 bases; unmatched bases: 10. Germline lookup yields CDR1 SGHRS and CDR2 YFSETQ. CDR3 DNA sequence: TGCGCCAGCCGCCGGGGTCGGGGGGACACAGATACGCAGTATTTT. This encodes CASRRGRGDTDTQYF.

The chain recombines TRBV21-1 with TRBJ2-7; the table's D call, TRBD1, has no DNA check behind it. TRBV21-1 is listed as a pseudogene. There are 17 residues in the CDR3. The CDR3 nucleotides are TGTGCCAGCAGCAAAACTTGTGGCCAGGGGATCTCCTACGAGCAGTACTTC. It is translated as CASSKTCGQGISYEQYF.

This clone was observed a single time. This chain joins TRBV20-1 and TRBJ1-1; D uncertain. This CDR3 has 11 amino acids. V lost 3 bases and J 5 bases, leaving 7 bases between the germline ends. The V gene's germline CDR1 is DFQATT and CDR2 SNEGSKA (reference sequence). Here the CDR3 DNA reads TGCAGTGCTAGTTTAGAGACTGAAGCTTTCTTT. Its translation is CSASLETEAFF.

V gene TRBV6-6 combines with J gene TRBJ1-1, with TRBD1 as a possible D gene (6 bases). In germline, CDR1 is MNHNY, CDR2 SVGAGI (reference sequence). V lost 7 bases and J 1 base, leaving 16 bases between the germline ends. The length of the CDR3 is 15 residues. The CDR3 DNA reads TGTGCCAGCAACGCCCGTGGAGGGGGGAACACTGAAGCTTTCTTT. This codes for CASNARGGGNTEAFF.

The rearrangement joins TRBV3-1 (or the pseudogene TRBV3-2) to TRBJ1-5, with TRBD1 as a possible D gene (6 bases). This CDR3 is built from 15 residues. V lost 3 bases to trimming and J lost 3 bases, with 12 bases between them. CDR1 is LGHDT and CDR2 is YNNKEL in the germline V gene (reference sequence). The CDR3 DNA reads TGTGCCAGCAGCCACGGTGACAGGTCCAATCAGCCCCAGCATTTT. Protein sequence: CASSHGDRSNQPQHF.

This chain joins TRBV2 and TRBJ1-1; a possible D gene is TRBD1 (6 bases). Trimming took off 6 bases at V and 0 bases at J, with 11 bases between the two ends. Germline V CDR1 and CDR2: SNHLY, FYNNEI. The CDR3 runs 14 residues. CDR3 in DNA: TGTGCCAGCAGCAGACAGGTCGTGAACACTGAAGCTTTCTTT. Translating it yields CASSRQVVNTEAFF.

This rearrangement joins TRBV19 to TRBJ1-1, with D possibly matching TRBD1 (5 bases). CDR1 is LNHDA and CDR2 is SQIVND in the germline V gene (reference sequence). V was cut by 3 bases and J by 5 bases, with 22 bases left in between. The CDR3 runs to 17 residues. The CDR3: CASSMGRGGIRGTEAFF. CDR3 nucleotides: TGTGCCAGTAGTATGGGGCGGGGAGGGATCCGTGGAACTGAAGCTTTCTTT. Looking up the rest from reference TRBV19 and TRBJ1-1 gives the full variable domain: DGGITQSPKYLFRKEGQNVTLSCEQNLNHDAMYWYRQDPGQGLRLIYYSQIVNDFQKGDIAEGYSVSREKKESFPLTVTSAQKNPTAFYLCASSMGRGGIRGTEAFFGQGTRLTVV.

V gene TRBV6-5 combines with J gene TRBJ1-1; a possible D gene is TRBD1 (5 bases). The CDR3 consists of 13 residues. V lost 4 bases, J lost 0 bases, and 6 bases lay in between. CDR1 and CDR2 from the germline V gene are MNHEY and SVGAGI. CDR3 loop: CASSSGLNTEAFF. DNA of the CDR3: TGTGCCAGCAGTTCGGGGCTGAACACTGAAGCTTTCTTT.

This chain connects TRBV7-9 to TRBJ1-1; D is unresolved. CDR1 SEHNR and CDR2 FQNEAQ come from the germline V gene (reference sequence). Trimming stripped 5 bases from V and 6 bases from J, with 19 bases between. The CDR3 is 15 amino acids. CDR3 region: CASSPLVRDAAEAFF. CDR3 in DNA: TGTGCCAGCAGCCCTCTCGTTAGAGACGCTGCTGAAGCTTTCTTT.

The chain uses TRBV30 and TRBJ2-2, with 7 bases matching TRBD2. CDR1 and CDR2 from the germline V gene are GTSNPN and SVGIG (reference sequence). This CDR3 is 18 amino acids long. The V and J ends lost 0 bases and 0 bases, in that order; junction bases with no gene match: 10. CDR3 region: CAWSVRFGEGANTGELFF. In DNA form, the CDR3 reads TGTGCCTGGAGTGTACGTTTTGGGGAGGGAGCGAACACCGGGGAGCTGTTTTTT.

This clone was picked up one time. This chain links TRBV20-1 with TRBJ1-2, with D hard to call. The CDR3 consists of 11 residues. CDR1 and CDR2 from the germline V gene are DFQATT and SNEGSKA (reference sequence). The CDR3 here is CSCMQLDGYTF. In DNA, the CDR3 is TGCAGCTGTATGCAATTGGATGGCTACACCTTC.

The V call is TRBV10-1, the J call TRBJ2-2; 8 nucleotides match TRBD2. The V gene's germline CDR1 is WNHNN and CDR2 SYGVQD (reference sequence). The CDR3 covers 12 residues. The V gene end was trimmed by 10 bases and the J gene end by 6 bases; junction bases not matched to a gene: 4. This chain's CDR3 is CATGLASGELFF. The DNA of the CDR3 is TGCGCCACCGGACTAGCCTCCGGGGAGCTGTTTTTT.

This clone was detected a few times. The gene calls are TRBV27 and TRBJ1-2; the D is unclear. CDR3 length: 14 residues. The V gene's germline CDR1 is MNHEY and CDR2 SMNVEV (reference sequence). The V end was cut by 5 bases, the J end by 1 base, with 11 bases between. In DNA, the CDR3 is TGTGCCAGCAGTCTACGACCAGTTAACTATGGCTACACCTTC. This encodes CASSLRPVNYGYTF.

V is TRBV5-1 and J is TRBJ2-1, with a possible D match to TRBD1 (7 bases). The CDR3 extends over 16 amino acids. CDR1 SGHRS and CDR2 YFSETQ come from the germline V gene. V was pared by 1 base and J by 3 bases, with 14 bases between. In nucleotides, the CDR3 is TGCGCCAGCAGCTTGATTCAGGGGGGTAGCTACAATGAGCAGTTCTTC. It specifies CASSLIQGGSYNEQFF.

The gene calls are TRBV27 and TRBJ1-1; 7 bases agree with TRBD1. Trimming removed 1 base from V and 0 bases from J; junction bases left unmatched: 5. CDR3 size: 16 residues. CDR1 is MNHEY, CDR2 SMNVEV, per germline (reference sequence). DNA for the CDR3: TGTGCCAGCAGTTTATTGAAAGGGGGCTTGAACACTGAAGCTTTCTTT. Protein product: CASSLLKGGLNTEAFF.

This CDR3 is CASSRRTGTGTEAFF. CDR3 DNA: TGCGCCAGCAGCCGAAGGACAGGGACTGGGACTGAAGCTTTCTTT. J is TRBJ1-1 and V is TRBV5-1; 8 nucleotides agree with TRBD1. V shed 4 bases, J shed 5 bases, and the junction held 10 bases outside the gene matches. CDR3 length: 15 amino acids. Germline CDR1 and CDR2: SGHRS and YFSETQ.

This rearrangement joins TRBV5-8 to TRBJ1-1; 7 bases are shared with TRBD1. The CDR3 spans 16 residues. Germline V gene data show CDR1 as SGHTS and CDR2 as YDEGEE. The V segment lost 3 bases and the J segment 1 base; nucleotides outside the gene matches: 9. The CDR3 loop reads CASSSPPGGSNTEAFF. The CDR3 DNA reads as TGTGCCAGCAGCTCCCCCCCAGGGGGTTCGAACACTGAAGCTTTCTTT.